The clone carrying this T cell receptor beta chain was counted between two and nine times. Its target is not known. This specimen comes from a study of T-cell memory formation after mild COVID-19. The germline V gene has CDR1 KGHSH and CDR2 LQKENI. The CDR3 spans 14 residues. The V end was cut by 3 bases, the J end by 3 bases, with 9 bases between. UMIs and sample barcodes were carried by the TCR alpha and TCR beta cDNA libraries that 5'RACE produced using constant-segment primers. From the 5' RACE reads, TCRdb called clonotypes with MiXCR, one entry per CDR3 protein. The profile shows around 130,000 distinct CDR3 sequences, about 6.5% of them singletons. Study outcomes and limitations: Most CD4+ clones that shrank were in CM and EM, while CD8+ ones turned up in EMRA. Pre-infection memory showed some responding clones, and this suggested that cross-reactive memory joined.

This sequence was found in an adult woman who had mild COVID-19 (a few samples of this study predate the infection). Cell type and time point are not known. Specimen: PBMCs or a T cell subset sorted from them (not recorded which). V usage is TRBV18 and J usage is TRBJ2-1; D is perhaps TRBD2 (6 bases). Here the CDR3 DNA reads TGTGCCAGCTCACCGGGGGGAGACTACAATGAGCAGTTCTTC. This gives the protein CASSPGGDYNEQFF.